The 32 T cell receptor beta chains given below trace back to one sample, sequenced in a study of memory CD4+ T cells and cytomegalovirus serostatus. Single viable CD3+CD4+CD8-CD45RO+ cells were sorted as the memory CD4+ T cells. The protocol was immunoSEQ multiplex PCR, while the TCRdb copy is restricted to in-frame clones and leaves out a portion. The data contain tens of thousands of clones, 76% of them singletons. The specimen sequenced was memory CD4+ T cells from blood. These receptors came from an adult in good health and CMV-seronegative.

The CDR3 sequence: CASSLGGTSNYGYTF. CDR3 nucleotides: TGTGCCAGCAGCTTAGGGGGAACGAGTAACTATGGCTACACCTTC. The J gene is TRBJ1-2, the V gene TRBV7-2; D gene ambiguous. V shed 1 base and J shed 1 base, with 10 bases lying between them. The CDR3 runs to 15 residues. From germline, CDR1 is SGHTA and CDR2 FQGNSA.

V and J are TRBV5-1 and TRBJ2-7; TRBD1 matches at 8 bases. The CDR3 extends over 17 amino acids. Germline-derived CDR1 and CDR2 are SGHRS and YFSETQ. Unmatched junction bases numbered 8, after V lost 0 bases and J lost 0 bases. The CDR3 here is CASSLGPRQGSSYEQYF. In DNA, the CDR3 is TGCGCCAGCAGCTTGGGCCCCAGACAGGGGAGCTCCTACGAGCAGTACTTC.

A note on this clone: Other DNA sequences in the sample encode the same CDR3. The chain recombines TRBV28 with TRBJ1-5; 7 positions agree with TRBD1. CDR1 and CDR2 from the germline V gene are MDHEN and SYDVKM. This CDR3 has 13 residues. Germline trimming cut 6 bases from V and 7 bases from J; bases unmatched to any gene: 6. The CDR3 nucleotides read TGTGCCAGCAGAGAGGGGGCTGGGCAGCCCCAGCATTTT. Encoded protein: CASREGAGQPQHF.

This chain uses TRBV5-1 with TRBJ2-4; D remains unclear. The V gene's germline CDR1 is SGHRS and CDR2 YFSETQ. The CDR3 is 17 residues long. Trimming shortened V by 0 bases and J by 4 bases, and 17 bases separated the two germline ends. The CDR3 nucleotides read TGCGCCAGCAGCTTGGGAGGTTTGGACCCCTCAAAAAACATTCAGTACTTC. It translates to CASSLGGLDPSKNIQYF.

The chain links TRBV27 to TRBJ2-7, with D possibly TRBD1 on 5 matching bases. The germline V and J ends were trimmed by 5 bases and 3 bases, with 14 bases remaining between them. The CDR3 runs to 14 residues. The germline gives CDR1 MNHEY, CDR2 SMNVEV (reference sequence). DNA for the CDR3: TGTGCCAGCAGTCCCAGGGTTTTAAACTACGAGCAGTACTTC. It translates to CASSPRVLNYEQYF.

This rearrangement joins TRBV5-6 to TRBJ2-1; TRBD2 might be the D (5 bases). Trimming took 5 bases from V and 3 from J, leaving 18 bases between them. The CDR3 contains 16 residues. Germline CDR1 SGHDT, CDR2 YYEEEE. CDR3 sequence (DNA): TGTGCCAGCAGGTTTCTCCGGGAAGAAGTCTACAATGAGCAGTTCTTC. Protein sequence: CASRFLREEVYNEQFF.

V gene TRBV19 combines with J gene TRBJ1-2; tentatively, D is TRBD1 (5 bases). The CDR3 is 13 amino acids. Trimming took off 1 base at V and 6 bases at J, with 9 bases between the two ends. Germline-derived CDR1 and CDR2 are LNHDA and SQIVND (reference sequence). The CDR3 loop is CASSIGTSHGYTF. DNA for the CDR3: TGTGCCAGTAGTATAGGGACAAGTCATGGCTACACCTTC.

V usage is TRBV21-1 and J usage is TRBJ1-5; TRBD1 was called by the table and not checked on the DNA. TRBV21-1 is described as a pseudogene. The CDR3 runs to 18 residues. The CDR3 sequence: CASSHPGQEFGVGQPQHF. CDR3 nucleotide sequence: TGTGCCAGCAGCCATCCGGGACAGGAGTTCGGAGTGGGACAGCCCCAGCATTTT.

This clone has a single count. The CDR3 coding sequence is TGTGCCAGCAGTGAAAAACAGGCGGGCGCTTATAGCAATCAGCCCCAGCATTTT. It specifies CASSEKQAGAYSNQPQHF. The chain combines TRBV6-1 with TRBJ1-5; D is possibly TRBD1 (5 bases). The V gene's germline CDR1 is MNHNS and CDR2 SASEGT. Trimming cost V 2 bases and J 0 bases, with 17 bases left between them. This CDR3 is 18 amino acids long.

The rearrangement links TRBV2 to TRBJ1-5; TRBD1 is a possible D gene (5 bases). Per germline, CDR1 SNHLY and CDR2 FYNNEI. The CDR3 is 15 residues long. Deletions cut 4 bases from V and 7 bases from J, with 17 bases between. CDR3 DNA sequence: TGTGCCAGCAGTGTTGGAGTCACAGGTAACCAGCCCCAGCATTTT. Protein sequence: CASSVGVTGNQPQHF.

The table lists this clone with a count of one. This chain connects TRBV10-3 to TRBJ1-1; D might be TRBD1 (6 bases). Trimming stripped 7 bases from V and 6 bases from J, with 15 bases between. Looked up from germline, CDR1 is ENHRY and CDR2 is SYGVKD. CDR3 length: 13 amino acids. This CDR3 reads CAIKRGALSEAFF. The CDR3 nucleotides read TGTGCCATCAAGCGGGGGGCGCTTTCTGAAGCTTTCTTT.

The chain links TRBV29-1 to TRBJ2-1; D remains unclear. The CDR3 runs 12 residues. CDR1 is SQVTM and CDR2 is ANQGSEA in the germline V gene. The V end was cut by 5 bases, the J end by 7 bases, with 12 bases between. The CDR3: CSVYPGGNEQFF. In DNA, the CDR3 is TGCAGCGTTTACCCGGGTGGGAATGAGCAGTTCTTC.

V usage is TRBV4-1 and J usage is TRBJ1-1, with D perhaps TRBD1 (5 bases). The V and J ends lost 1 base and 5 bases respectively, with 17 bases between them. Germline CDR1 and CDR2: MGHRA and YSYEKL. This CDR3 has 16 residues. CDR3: CASSQAGGVRETEAFF. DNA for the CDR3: TGCGCCAGCAGCCAAGCGGGGGGGGTGAGGGAAACTGAAGCTTTCTTT.

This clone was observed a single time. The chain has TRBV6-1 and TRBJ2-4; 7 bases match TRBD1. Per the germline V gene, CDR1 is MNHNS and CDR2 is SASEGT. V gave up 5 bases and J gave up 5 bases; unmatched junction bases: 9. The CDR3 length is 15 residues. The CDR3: CASSQTRDSQNIQYF. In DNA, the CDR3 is TGTGCCAGCAGTCAAACCCGGGACAGTCAAAACATTCAGTACTTC.

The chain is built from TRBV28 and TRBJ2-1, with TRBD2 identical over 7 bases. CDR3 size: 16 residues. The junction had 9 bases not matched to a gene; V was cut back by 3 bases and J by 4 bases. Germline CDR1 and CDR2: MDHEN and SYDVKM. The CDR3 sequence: CASSLGGAPQYNEQFF. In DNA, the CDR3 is TGTGCCAGCAGTTTGGGAGGGGCGCCTCAGTACAATGAGCAGTTCTTC.

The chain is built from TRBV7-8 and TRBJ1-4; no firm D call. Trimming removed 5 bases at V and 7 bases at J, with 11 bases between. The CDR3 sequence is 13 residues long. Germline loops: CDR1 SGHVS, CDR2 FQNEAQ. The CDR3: CASSRGLREKLFF. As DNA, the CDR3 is TGTGCCAGCAGCCGCGGACTCCGTGAAAAACTGTTTTTT.

The CDR3 bases are TGTGCCAGCAGTGGAGGGACGGTCTATGGCTACACCTTC. Translating it yields CASSGGTVYGYTF. The chain employs TRBV6-6 and TRBJ1-2; possible D gene TRBD1, 5 bases. This CDR3 has 13 residues. CDR1 is MNHNY, CDR2 SVGAGI, per germline (reference sequence). V lost 5 bases and J lost 4, with 11 bases in between.

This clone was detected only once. The CDR3 DNA follows: TGCGCCAGCAGCCAACATCTTGCGGGACAGGGGTCTTCTCAGCCCCAGCATTTT. Translation: CASSQHLAGQGSSQPQHF. The chain combines TRBV4-1 with TRBJ1-5, with TRBD1 matching 10 bases. Germline lookup yields CDR1 MGHRA and CDR2 YSYEKL. Trimming at V came to 2 bases and at J to 6 bases, leaving 13 bases not matched to a gene. There are 18 residues in the CDR3.

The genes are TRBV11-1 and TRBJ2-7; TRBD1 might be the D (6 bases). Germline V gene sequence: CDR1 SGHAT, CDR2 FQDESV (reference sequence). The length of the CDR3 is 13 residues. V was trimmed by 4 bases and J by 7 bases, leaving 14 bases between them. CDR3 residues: CASSWTDSLEQYF. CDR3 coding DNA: TGTGCCAGCAGCTGGACGGACAGTCTTGAGCAGTACTTC. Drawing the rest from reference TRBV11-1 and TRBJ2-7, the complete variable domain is EAEVAQSPRYKITEKSQAVAFWCDPISGHATLYWYRQILGQGPELLVQFQDESVVDDSQLPKDRFSAERLKGVDSTLKIQPAELGDSAMYLCASSWTDSLEQYFGPGTRLTVT.

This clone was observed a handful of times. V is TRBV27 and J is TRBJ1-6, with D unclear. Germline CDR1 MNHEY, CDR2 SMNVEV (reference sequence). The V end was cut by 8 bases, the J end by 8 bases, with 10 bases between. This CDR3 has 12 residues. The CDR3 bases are TGTGCCAGCCGTGAATCCGATTCACCCCTCCACTTT. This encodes CASRESDSPLHF.

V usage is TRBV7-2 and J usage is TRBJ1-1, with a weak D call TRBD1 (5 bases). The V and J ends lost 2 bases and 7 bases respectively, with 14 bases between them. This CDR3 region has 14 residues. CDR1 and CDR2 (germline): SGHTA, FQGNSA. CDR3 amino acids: CASSLWAGRGEAFF. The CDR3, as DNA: TGTGCCAGCAGCTTATGGGCAGGGAGGGGTGAAGCTTTCTTT.

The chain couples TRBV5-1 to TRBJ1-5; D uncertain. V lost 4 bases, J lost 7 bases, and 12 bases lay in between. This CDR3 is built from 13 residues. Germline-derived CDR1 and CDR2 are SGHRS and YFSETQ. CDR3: CASSEGTEQPQHF. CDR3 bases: TGCGCCAGCAGCGAGGGAACGGAACAGCCCCAGCATTTT.

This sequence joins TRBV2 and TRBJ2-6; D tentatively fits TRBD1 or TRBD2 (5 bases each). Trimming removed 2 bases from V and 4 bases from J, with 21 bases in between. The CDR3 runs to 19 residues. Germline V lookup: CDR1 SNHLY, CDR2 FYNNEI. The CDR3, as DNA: TGTGCCAGCAGTGAAAGGTTATTCGGGGCCCGTGCAGGGGCCAACGTCCTGACTTTC. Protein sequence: CASSERLFGARAGANVLTF.

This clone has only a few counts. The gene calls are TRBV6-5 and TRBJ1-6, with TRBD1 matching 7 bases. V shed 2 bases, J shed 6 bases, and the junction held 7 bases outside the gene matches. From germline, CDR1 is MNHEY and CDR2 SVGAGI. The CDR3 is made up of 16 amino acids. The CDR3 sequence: CASSYGGTASNSPLHF. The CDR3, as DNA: TGTGCCAGCAGTTACGGTGGGACAGCATCTAATTCACCCCTCCACTTT.

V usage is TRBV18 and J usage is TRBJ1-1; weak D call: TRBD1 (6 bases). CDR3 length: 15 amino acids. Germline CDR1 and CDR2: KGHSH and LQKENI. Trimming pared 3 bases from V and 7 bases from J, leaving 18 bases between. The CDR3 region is CASSPDGQGKGEAFF. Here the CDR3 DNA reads TGTGCCAGCTCACCGGATGGGCAGGGGAAGGGTGAAGCTTTCTTT.

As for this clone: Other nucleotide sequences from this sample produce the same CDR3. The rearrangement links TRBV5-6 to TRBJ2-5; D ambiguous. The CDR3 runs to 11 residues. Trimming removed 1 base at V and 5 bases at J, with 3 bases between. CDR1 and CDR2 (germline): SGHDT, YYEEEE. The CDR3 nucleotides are TGTGCCAGCAGCTTGAGGGAGACCCAGTACTTC. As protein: CASSLRETQYF. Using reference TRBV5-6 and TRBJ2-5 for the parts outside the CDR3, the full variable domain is DAGVTQSPTHLIKTRGQQVTLRCSPKSGHDTVSWYQQALGQGPQFIFQYYEEEERQRGNFPDRFSGHQFPNYSSELNVNALLLGDSALYLCASSLRETQYFGPGTRLLVL.

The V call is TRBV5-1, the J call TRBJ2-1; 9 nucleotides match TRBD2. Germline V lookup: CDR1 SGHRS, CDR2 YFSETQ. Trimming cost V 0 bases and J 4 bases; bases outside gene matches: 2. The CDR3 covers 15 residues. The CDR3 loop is CASSLALAGYNEQFF. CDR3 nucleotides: TGCGCCAGCAGCTTGGCCCTAGCGGGGTACAATGAGCAGTTCTTC.

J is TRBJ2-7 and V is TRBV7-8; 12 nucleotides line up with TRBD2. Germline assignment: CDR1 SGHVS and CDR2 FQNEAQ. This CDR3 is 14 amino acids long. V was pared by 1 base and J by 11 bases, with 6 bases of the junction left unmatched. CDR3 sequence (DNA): TGTGCCAGCAGCTTAGGGGGACTAGCGGGTCATAAGTACTTC. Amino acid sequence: CASSLGGLAGHKYF.

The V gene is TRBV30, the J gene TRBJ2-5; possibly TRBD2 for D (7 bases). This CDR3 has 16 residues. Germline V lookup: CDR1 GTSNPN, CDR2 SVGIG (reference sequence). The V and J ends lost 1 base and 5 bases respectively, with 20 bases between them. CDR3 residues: CAWSALAGAVGETQYF. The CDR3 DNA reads TGTGCCTGGAGTGCCCTCGCGGGGGCCGTTGGGGAGACCCAGTACTTC.

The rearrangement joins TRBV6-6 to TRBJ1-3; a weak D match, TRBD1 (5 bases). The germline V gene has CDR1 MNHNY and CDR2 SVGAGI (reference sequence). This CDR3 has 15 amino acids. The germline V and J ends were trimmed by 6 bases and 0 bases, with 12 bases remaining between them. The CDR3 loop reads CASSYGQISGNTIYF. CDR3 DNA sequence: TGTGCCAGCAGCTATGGACAAATCTCTGGAAACACCATATATTTT.

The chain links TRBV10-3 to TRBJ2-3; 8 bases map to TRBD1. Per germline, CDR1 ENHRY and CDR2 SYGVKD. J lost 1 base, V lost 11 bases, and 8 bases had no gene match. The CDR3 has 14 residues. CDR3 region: CAARGGQGTDTQYF. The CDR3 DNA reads TGTGCCGCCCGAGGGGGACAGGGCACAGATACGCAGTATTTT.

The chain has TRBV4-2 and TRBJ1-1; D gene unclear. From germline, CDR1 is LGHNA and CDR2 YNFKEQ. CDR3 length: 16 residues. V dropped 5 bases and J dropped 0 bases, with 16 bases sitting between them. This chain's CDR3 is CASSGVAGGMNTEAFF. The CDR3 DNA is TGTGCCAGCAGCGGAGTGGCAGGCGGGATGAACACTGAAGCTTTCTTT.